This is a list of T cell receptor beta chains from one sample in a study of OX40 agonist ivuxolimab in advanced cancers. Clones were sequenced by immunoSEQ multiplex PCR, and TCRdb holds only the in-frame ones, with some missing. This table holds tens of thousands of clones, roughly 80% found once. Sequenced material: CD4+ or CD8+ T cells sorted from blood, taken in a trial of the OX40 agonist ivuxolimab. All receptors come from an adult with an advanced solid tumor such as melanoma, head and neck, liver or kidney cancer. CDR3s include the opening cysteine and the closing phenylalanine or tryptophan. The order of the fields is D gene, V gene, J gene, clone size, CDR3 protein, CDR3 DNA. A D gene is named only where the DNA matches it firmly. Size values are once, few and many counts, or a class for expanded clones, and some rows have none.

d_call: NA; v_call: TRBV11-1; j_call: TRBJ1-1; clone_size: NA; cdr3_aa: CASSPGANTEAFF; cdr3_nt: TGTGCCAGCAGCCCAGGGGCCAACACTGAAGCTTTCTTT
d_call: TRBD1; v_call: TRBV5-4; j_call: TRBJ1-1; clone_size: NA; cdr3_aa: CASSLVTGEEAFF; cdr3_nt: TGTGCCAGCAGCTTGGTGACAGGGGAAGAAGCTTTCTTT
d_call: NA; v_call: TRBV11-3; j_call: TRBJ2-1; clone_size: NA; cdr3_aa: CASSSASSYNEQFF; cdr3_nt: TGTGCCAGCAGCTCTGCATCCTCCTACAATGAGCAGTTCTTC
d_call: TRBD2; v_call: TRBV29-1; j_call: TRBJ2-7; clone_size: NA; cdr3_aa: CSVEVGGRVSYEQYF; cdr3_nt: TGCAGCGTTGAAGTGGGGGGGAGGGTTTCCTACGAGCAGTACTTC
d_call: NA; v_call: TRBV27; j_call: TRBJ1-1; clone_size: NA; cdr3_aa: CASRRFQQGLVGTEAFF; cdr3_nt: TGTGCCAGCAGACGATTCCAGCAGGGCTTGGTCGGCACTGAAGCTTTCTTT
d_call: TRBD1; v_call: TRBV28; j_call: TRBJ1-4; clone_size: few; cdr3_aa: CASSLRDRGGRNEKLFF; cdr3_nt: TGTGCCAGCAGTCTCCGGGACAGGGGAGGACGGAATGAAAAACTGTTTTTT
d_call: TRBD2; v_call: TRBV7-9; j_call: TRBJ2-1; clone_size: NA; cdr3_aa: CASSSTSARNNEQFF; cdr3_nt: TGTGCCAGCAGCTCGACTAGCGCACGAAACAATGAGCAGTTCTTC
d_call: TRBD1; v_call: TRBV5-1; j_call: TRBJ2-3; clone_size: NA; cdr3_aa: CASRPFRQGADTQYF; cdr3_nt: TGCGCCAGCAGGCCCTTCCGACAGGGCGCAGATACGCAGTATTTT
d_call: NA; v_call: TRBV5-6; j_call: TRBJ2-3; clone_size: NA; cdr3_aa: CASSLGVRGTDTQYF; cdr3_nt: TGTGCCAGCAGCTTGGGCGTCCGAGGGACAGATACGCAGTATTTT
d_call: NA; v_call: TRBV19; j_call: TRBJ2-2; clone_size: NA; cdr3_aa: CASSTGVLNTGELFF; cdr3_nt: TGTGCCAGTAGTACCGGGGTCCTGAACACCGGGGAGCTGTTTTTT
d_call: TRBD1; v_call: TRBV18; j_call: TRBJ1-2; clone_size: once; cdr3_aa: CASSPLDRVGANYGYTF; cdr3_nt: TGTGCCAGCTCACCTCTAGACAGGGTGGGAGCTAACTATGGCTACACCTTC
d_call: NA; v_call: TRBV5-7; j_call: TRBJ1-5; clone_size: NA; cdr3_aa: CASSRVPFWDTGNQPQHF; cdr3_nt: TGTGCCAGCAGCCGCGTTCCGTTCTGGGACACCGGCAATCAGCCCCAGCATTTT
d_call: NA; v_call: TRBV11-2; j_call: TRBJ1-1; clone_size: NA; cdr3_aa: CASSFRVQNTEAFF; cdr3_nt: TGTGCCAGCAGCTTCAGGGTGCAAAACACTGAAGCTTTCTTT
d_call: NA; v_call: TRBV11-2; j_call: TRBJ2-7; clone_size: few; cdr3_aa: CASSPHGYEQYF; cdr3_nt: TGTGCCAGCAGCCCCCACGGTTACGAGCAGTACTTC
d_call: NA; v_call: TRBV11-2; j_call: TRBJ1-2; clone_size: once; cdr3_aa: CASSLSPRDRNYGYTF; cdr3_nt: TGTGCCAGCAGCTTGAGTCCGAGAGACCGTAACTATGGCTACACCTTC
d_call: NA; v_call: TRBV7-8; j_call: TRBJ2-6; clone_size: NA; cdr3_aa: CASSVTTGANVLTF; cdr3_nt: TGTGCCAGCAGCGTCACGACTGGGGCCAACGTCCTGACTTTC
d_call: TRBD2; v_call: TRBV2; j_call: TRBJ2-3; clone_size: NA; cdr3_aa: CASQTQREVWNTQYF; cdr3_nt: TGTGCCAGCCAAACGCAGCGGGAGGTGTGGAATACGCAGTATTTT
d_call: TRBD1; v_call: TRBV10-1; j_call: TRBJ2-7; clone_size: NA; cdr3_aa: CASSEPGQGWTYEQYF; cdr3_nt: TGCGCCAGCAGTGAACCCGGACAGGGATGGACCTACGAGCAGTACTTC
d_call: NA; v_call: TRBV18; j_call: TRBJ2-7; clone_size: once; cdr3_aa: CASSQNPGAGEQYF; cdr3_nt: TGTGCCAGCTCACAGAATCCCGGGGCGGGGGAGCAGTACTTC
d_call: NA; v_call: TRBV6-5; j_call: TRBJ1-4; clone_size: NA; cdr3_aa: CASSSSVGEKLFF; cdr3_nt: TGTGCCAGCAGCAGCAGTGTTGGGGAAAAACTGTTTTTT
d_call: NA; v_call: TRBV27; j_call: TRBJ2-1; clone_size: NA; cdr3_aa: CASRESLYNEQFF; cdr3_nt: TGTGCCAGCAGAGAATCATTATACAATGAGCAGTTCTTC
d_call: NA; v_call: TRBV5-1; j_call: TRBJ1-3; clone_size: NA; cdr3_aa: CASSSGELGNTIYF; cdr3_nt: TGCGCCAGCAGCTCGGGGGAGTTGGGAAACACCATATATTTT
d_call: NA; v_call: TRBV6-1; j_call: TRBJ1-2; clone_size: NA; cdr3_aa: CARISGVYGYTF; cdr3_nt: TGTGCCCGCATCAGTGGGGTATATGGCTACACCTTC
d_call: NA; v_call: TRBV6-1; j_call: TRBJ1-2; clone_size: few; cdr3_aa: CASSEERGASYGYTF; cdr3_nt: TGTGCCAGCAGTGAAGAAAGGGGCGCAAGTTATGGCTACACCTTC
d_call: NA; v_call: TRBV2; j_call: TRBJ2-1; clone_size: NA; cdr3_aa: CASRTPLGTDKDNEQFF; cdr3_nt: TGTGCCAGCAGGACCCCGTTGGGCACGGATAAAGACAATGAGCAGTTCTTC
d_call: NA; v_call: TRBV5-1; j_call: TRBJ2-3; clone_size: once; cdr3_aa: CASSFAATDTQYF; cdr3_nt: TGCGCCAGCAGCTTCGCAGCCACAGATACGCAGTATTTT
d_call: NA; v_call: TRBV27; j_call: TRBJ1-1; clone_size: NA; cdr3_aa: CASSSAERPNTEAFF; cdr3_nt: TGTGCCAGCAGTTCCGCCGAAAGGCCGAACACTGAAGCTTTCTTT
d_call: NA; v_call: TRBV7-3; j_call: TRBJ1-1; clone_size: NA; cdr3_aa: CASSLSGPNTEAFF; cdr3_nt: TGTGCCAGCAGCTTAAGTGGCCCGAACACTGAAGCTTTCTTT
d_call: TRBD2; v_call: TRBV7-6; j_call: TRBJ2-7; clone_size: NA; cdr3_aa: CASSLEGGFEQYF; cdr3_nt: TGTGCCAGCAGCTTAGAGGGAGGGTTCGAGCAGTACTTC
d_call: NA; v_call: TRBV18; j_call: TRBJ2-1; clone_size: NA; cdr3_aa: CASSPGVNRDEQFF; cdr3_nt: TGTGCCAGCTCACCTGGAGTAAATCGGGATGAGCAGTTCTTC
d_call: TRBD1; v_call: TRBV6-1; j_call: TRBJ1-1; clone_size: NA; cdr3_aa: CASSPRTGWDTEAFF; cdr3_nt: TGTGCCAGCAGCCCAAGGACAGGGTGGGACACTGAAGCTTTCTTT
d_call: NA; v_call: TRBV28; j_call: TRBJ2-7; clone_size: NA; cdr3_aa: CASTLVAKYEQYF; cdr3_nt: TGTGCCAGCACCCTGGTAGCTAAGTACGAGCAGTACTTC
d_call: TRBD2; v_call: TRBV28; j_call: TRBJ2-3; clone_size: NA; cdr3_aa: CASSFVDMWSSGSASTDTQYF; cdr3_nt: TGTGCCAGCAGTTTCGTCGATATGTGGTCTAGCGGCTCCGCTAGCACAGATACGCAGTATTTT
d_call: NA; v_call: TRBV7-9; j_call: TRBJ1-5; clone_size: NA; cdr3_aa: CASSLTMDQPQHF; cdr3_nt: TGTGCCAGCAGTTTGACAATGGATCAGCCCCAGCATTTT
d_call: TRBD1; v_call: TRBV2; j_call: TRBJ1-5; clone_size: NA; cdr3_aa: CASIPQGGGNQPQHF; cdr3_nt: TGTGCCAGCATACCACAGGGGGGAGGCAATCAGCCCCAGCATTTT
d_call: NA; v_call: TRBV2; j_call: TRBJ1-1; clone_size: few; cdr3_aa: CASRGQMNTEAFF; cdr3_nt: TGTGCCAGCAGAGGACAGATGAACACTGAAGCTTTCTTT
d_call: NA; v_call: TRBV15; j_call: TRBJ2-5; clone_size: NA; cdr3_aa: CATSRDLQGKTQYF; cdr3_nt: TGTGCCACCAGCAGAGATCTCCAGGGAAAGACCCAGTACTTC
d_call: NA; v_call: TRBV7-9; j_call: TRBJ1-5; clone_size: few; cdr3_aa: CASSLINQPQHF; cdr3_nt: TGTGCCAGCAGCTTGATCAATCAGCCCCAGCATTTT
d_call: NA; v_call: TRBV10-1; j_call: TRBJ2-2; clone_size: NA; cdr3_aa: CASSPRDGELFF; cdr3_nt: TGCGCCAGCAGCCCCAGGGACGGGGAGCTGTTTTTT
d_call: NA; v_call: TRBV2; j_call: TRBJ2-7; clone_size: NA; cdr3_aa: CASSERVFYEQYF; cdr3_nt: TGTGCCAGCAGTGAACGGGTGTTTTACGAGCAGTACTTC
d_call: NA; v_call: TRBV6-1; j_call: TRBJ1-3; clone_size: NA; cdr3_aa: CASSETVGSGNTIYF; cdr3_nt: TGTGCCAGCAGTGAAACGGTAGGCTCTGGAAACACCATATATTTT
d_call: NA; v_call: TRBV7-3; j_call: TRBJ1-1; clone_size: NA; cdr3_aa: CASSPGQIKTEAFF; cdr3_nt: TGTGCCAGCAGCCCCGGACAGATTAAGACTGAAGCTTTCTTT
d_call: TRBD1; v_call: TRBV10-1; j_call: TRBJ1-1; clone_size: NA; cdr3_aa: CASSETGTDRGAFF; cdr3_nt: TGCGCCAGCAGTGAGACCGGGACCGACAGGGGGGCTTTCTTT
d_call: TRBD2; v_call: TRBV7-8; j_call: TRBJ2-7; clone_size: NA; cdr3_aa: CASSLKRGGDEQYF; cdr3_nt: TGTGCCAGCAGCTTAAAGCGGGGAGGAGACGAGCAGTACTTC